Each of the 24 T cell receptor beta chains below was sequenced from the same sample in a study of T cell repertoires in cytomegalovirus infection (dated by TCRdb to the late 2010s). For sequencing, an Illumina HiSeq 1500 was employed. TCRdb trimmed the raw reads at Q25, called clones with MiXCR and kept productive beta chains. Every entry covers one CDR3 protein and lists the most common genes and DNA from its rows. Here the sample has hundreds of thousands of distinct CDR3 sequences; about a sixth occur a single time. The ten largest clones add up to 8.7% of the sample. Sample: PBMCs. These receptors were taken from a human donor in good health (CMV status not recorded). Some clones in this sample may be carry-over from other donors' samples.

This clonotype was picked up a small number of times. J is TRBJ2-3 and V is TRBV12-3 or TRBV12-4; D might be TRBD2 (7 bases). The ends were cut back, 2 bases at V and 4 bases at J, with 16 bases in the middle. This CDR3 has 16 residues. Written as DNA, the CDR3 is TGTGCCAGCAGTTTATATGTGGGGGGGCAGCCAGATACGCAGTATTTT. Amino acids: CASSLYVGGQPDTQYF.

The CDR3 protein is CASRLRSSYEQYF. The DNA of the CDR3 is TGTGCCAGCAGGCTGAGGAGCTCCTACGAGCAGTACTTC. This chain links TRBV11-2 with TRBJ2-7; D is ambiguous. The V and J ends lost 6 bases and 0 bases respectively, with 9 bases between them. CDR3 length: 13 residues. Germline V lookup: CDR1 SGHAT, CDR2 FQNNGV. Drawing the rest from reference TRBV11-2 and TRBJ2-7, the complete variable domain is EAGVAQSPRYKIIEKRQSVAFWCNPISGHATLYWYQQILGQGPKLLIQFQNNGVVDDSQLPKDRFSAERLKGVDSTLKIQPAKLEDSAVYLCASRLRSSYEQYFGPGTRLTVT.

This clonotype was counted ten times or more. This sequence joins TRBV7-9 and TRBJ1-1; D is possibly TRBD1 (6 bases). The germline V and J ends were trimmed by 6 bases and 10 bases, with 15 bases remaining between them. The V gene's germline CDR1 is SEHNR and CDR2 FQNEAQ (reference sequence). The CDR3 length is 12 residues. CDR3 nucleotides: TGTGCCAGCAGTGATTCACAGGGAAGAGCTTTCTTT. As protein: CASSDSQGRAFF. The whole variable domain, remainder taken from reference TRBV7-9 and TRBJ1-1, is DTGVSQNPRHKITKRGQNVTFRCDPISEHNRLYWYRQTLGQGPEFLTYFQNEAQLEKSRLLSDRFSAERPKGSFSTLEIQRTEQGDSAMYLCASSDSQGRAFFGQGTRLTVV.

This sequence joins TRBV20-1 and TRBJ2-5, with 9 bases identical to TRBD2. CDR1 and CDR2 from the germline V gene are DFQATT and SNEGSKA (reference sequence). After removal of 0 bases from V and 2 bases from J, the junction contained 10 bases not matched to a gene. The CDR3 covers 17 residues. Here the CDR3 reads CSAREGGRGGIQETQYF. CDR3 DNA: TGCAGTGCTAGAGAAGGGGGGCGGGGGGGAATTCAAGAGACCCAGTACTTC.

This clonotype was detected many times. This chain joins TRBV19 and TRBJ2-3; D is perhaps TRBD2 (5 bases). The CDR3 extends over 16 amino acids. V was cut by 3 bases and J by 0 bases, with 13 bases left in between. Germline assignment: CDR1 LNHDA and CDR2 SQIVND (reference sequence). In DNA form, the CDR3 reads TGTGCCAGTAGTATCGGGGTCGGGATGAGCACAGATACGCAGTATTTT. Protein product: CASSIGVGMSTDTQYF.

This clonotype showed up many times. V usage is TRBV7-2 and J usage is TRBJ2-3; tentatively, D is TRBD2 (5 bases). Germline V gene lookup returns CDR1 SGHTA and CDR2 FQGNSA. V was cut by 6 bases and J by 9 bases, with 22 bases left in between. This CDR3 is 15 amino acids long. The CDR3 loop is CASSSEGDSLRTQYF. For the CDR3, the DNA is TGTGCCAGCAGTTCTGAGGGAGATTCCCTTCGGACGCAGTATTTT. The full variable domain, in which reference TRBV7-2 and TRBJ2-3 provide the parts outside the CDR3, is GAGVSQSPSNKVTEKGKDVELRCDPISGHTALYWYRQSLGQGLEFLIYFQGNSAPDKSGLPSDRFSAERTGGSVSTLTIQRTQQEDSAVYLCASSSEGDSLRTQYFGPGTRLTVL.

Here the CDR3 reads CASSDGLGNEQYF. DNA for the CDR3: TGTGCCAGCAGTGATGGACTAGGGAACGAGCAGTACTTC. The J gene is TRBJ2-7, the V gene TRBV2; TRBD2 matches at 7 bases. Germline V lookup: CDR1 SNHLY, CDR2 FYNNEI. After removal of 3 bases from V and 5 bases from J, the junction contained 4 bases not matched to a gene. CDR3 length: 13 residues.

The rearrangement joins TRBV27 to TRBJ2-7; TRBD1 matches at 7 bases. Germline loops: CDR1 MNHEY, CDR2 SMNVEV (reference sequence). CDR3 length equals 14 residues. J lost 6 bases, V lost 1 base, and 6 bases had no gene match. DNA for the CDR3: TGTGCCAGCAGTTTATTGGGACAGCAGACCGAGCAGTACTTC. Its protein product is CASSLLGQQTEQYF.

The CDR3 DNA reads as TGTGCCAGCAGCTCCGGGACGGACACCTACGAGCAGTACTTC. Its protein is CASSSGTDTYEQYF. The rearrangement links TRBV28 to TRBJ2-7; D assignment may be TRBD1 or TRBD2 (5 bases each). Germline values: CDR1 MDHEN, CDR2 SYDVKM. This CDR3 has 14 amino acids. V lost 6 bases to trimming and J lost 2 bases, with 14 bases between them.

The chain joins TRBV19 to TRBJ1-5; D call uncertain. V lost 3 bases, J lost 11 bases, and 17 bases lay in between. Germline V gene lookup returns CDR1 LNHDA and CDR2 SQIVND (reference sequence). This CDR3 region has 14 residues. CDR3 sequence (DNA): TGTGCCAGTAGTATTCCCCCGGAAGCGCAATCCCAGCATTTT. Protein: CASSIPPEAQSQHF. Using reference TRBV19 and TRBJ1-5 for the parts outside the CDR3, the full variable domain is DGGITQSPKYLFRKEGQNVTLSCEQNLNHDAMYWYRQDPGQGLRLIYYSQIVNDFQKGDIAEGYSVSREKKESFPLTVTSAQKNPTAFYLCASSIPPEAQSQHFGDGTRLSIL.

This clonotype was counted at least ten times. This chain links TRBV12-3 or TRBV12-4 with TRBJ1-2; D not certain. V gave up 3 bases and J gave up 11 bases, with 13 bases separating them. This CDR3 is 12 amino acids long. The CDR3 coding sequence is TGTGCCAGCAGTTTGGGCCCAATGCGGTACACCTTC. Protein product: CASSLGPMRYTF.

This clonotype has ten or more counts. The gene calls are TRBV12-3 or TRBV12-4 and TRBJ1-5; D possibly corresponds to TRBD1 (5 bases). The CDR3 totals 13 residues. The V end lost 2 bases, the J end lost 13 bases, and 15 bases lay between the germline ends. CDR3 residues: CASSLSPGPKQHF. Here the CDR3 DNA reads TGTGCCAGCAGTTTATCTCCGGGACCTAAACAGCATTTT.

This rearrangement joins TRBV29-1 to TRBJ2-1, with 9 bases aligning to TRBD1. This CDR3 has 14 residues. The germline V gene encodes CDR1 SQVTM and CDR2 ANQGSEA. Trimming took 2 bases from V and 2 from J; bases not matched to a gene: 1. CDR3 loop: CSVEWDRAYNEQFF. CDR3 coding DNA: TGCAGCGTTGAATGGGACAGGGCCTACAATGAGCAGTTCTTC.

This clonotype occurred a few times. This rearrangement joins TRBV7-2 to TRBJ2-7, with TRBD2 matching over 7 bases. CDR3 length equals 14 residues. CDR1 and CDR2 (germline): SGHTA, FQGNSA. The ends lost 5 bases at V and 5 bases at J; junction bases unmatched: 9. This CDR3 is CASSPRDYLHEQYF. CDR3 nucleotide sequence: TGTGCCAGCAGCCCGCGGGACTATCTCCACGAGCAGTACTTC.

Only a few counts were recorded for this clonotype. The V and J genes are TRBV5-6 and TRBJ1-6; D remains ambiguous. The CDR3 runs to 14 residues. The germline V gene has CDR1 SGHDT and CDR2 YYEEEE. The V and J ends lost 0 bases and 9 bases respectively, with 10 bases between them. The CDR3 DNA reads as TGTGCCAGCAGCTTGGGGCCCAGTGGTTCACCCCTCCACTTT. This translates into CASSLGPSGSPLHF.

This clonotype was seen ten or more times. This CDR3 is CASTETGLGNEQFF. Here the CDR3 DNA reads TGTGCCAGCACAGAAACAGGGTTAGGCAATGAGCAGTTCTTC. V usage is TRBV7-6 and J usage is TRBJ2-1; tentatively, D is TRBD1 (6 bases). Germline V lookup: CDR1 SGHVS, CDR2 FNYEAQ. V was shortened by 7 bases and J by 6 bases, with 16 bases between the two germline ends. The CDR3 covers 14 residues.

The chain joins TRBV7-8 to TRBJ2-1; TRBD1 or TRBD2 may be the D gene (6 bases each). Trimming removed 1 base at V and 10 bases at J, with 17 bases between. The CDR3 is made up of 15 amino acids. The germline CDR1 and CDR2 sequences are SGHVS and FQNEAQ. The CDR3 is CASSLGAIEGGEQFF. The CDR3 DNA follows: TGTGCCAGCAGCTTAGGGGCAATAGAAGGGGGGGAGCAGTTCTTC.

This sequence joins TRBV20-1 and TRBJ1-4; D unclear. CDR1 and CDR2 from the germline V gene are DFQATT and SNEGSKA (reference sequence). The CDR3 loop spans 17 amino acids. Trimming removed 1 base at V and 2 bases at J, with 17 bases between. CDR3 DNA: TGCAGTGCTAGAGCCCCCCAGATGGACGGTACTAATGAAAAACTGTTTTTT. Its protein product is CSARAPQMDGTNEKLFF.

This clonotype was recorded many times. The chain employs TRBV6-5 and TRBJ2-1; D remains unclear. Germline-derived CDR1 and CDR2 are MNHEY and SVGAGI. V was trimmed by 6 bases and J by 6 bases, leaving 9 bases between them. The CDR3 totals 12 residues. In nucleotides, the CDR3 is TGTGCCAGCAGGACCGCATTCAATGAGCAGTTCTTC. This gives the protein CASRTAFNEQFF.

This clonotype was recorded once. The V and J genes are TRBV2 and TRBJ1-1; TRBD1 matches at 7 bases. The germline V gene encodes CDR1 SNHLY and CDR2 FYNNEI. J was trimmed by 5 bases and V by 7 bases; bases with no gene match: 10. The CDR3 covers 14 residues. This CDR3 is CASTASGGRTEAFF. The CDR3 nucleotides read TGTGCCAGCACCGCCTCAGGGGGGAGAACTGAAGCTTTCTTT.

V is TRBV20-1 and J is TRBJ2-1; TRBD2 matches 7 bases. The V gene end was trimmed by 7 bases and the J gene end by 2 bases; junction bases not matched to a gene: 2. Germline-derived CDR1 and CDR2 are DFQATT and SNEGSKA (reference sequence). This CDR3 contains 12 residues. CDR3 amino acids: CSVRGAYNEQFF. The CDR3 bases are TGCAGTGTTCGGGGGGCCTACAATGAGCAGTTCTTC.

The J gene is TRBJ1-2, the V gene TRBV7-9; unclear D gene. This CDR3 has 13 amino acids. Trimming stripped 2 bases from V and 6 bases from J, with 10 bases between. CDR1 SEHNR and CDR2 FQNEAQ come from the germline V gene (reference sequence). For the CDR3, the DNA is TGTGCCAGCAGCTTAAGGTCTGGAAATGGCTACACCTTC. Its protein is CASSLRSGNGYTF.

In its sample, this clonotype was seen a few times. The V call is TRBV3-1, the J call TRBJ1-1; D is unresolved. Germline V gene lookup returns CDR1 LGHDT and CDR2 YNNKEL (reference sequence). The germline V and J ends were trimmed by 0 bases and 0 bases, with 14 bases remaining between them. The CDR3 totals 17 residues. CDR3 amino acids: CASSQDEDWALNTEAFF. CDR3 coding DNA: TGTGCCAGCAGCCAAGATGAGGACTGGGCCCTGAACACTGAAGCTTTCTTT.

This chain joins TRBV30 and TRBJ2-1; TRBD2 matches 9 bases. The CDR3 has 14 amino acids. Per germline, CDR1 GTSNPN and CDR2 SVGIG (reference sequence). V trimming: 6 bases; J trimming: 2 bases; junction bases outside the gene matches: 5. CDR3 loop: CACGGRAPYNEQFF. The DNA of the CDR3 is TGTGCCTGTGGCGGGAGGGCCCCCTACAATGAGCAGTTCTTC.